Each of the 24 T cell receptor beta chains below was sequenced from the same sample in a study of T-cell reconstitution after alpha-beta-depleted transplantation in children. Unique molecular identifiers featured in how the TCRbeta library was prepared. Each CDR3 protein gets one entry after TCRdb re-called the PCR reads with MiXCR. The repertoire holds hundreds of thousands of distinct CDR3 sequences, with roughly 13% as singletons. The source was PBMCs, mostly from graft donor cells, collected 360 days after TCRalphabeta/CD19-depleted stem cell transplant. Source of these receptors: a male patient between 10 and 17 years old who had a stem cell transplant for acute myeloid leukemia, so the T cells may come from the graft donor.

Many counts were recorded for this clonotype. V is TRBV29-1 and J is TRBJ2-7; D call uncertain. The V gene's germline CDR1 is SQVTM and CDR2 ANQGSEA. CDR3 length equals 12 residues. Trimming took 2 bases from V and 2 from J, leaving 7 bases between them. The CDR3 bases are TGCAGCGTTGAATTTGACCCCTACGAGCAGTACTTC. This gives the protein CSVEFDPYEQYF.

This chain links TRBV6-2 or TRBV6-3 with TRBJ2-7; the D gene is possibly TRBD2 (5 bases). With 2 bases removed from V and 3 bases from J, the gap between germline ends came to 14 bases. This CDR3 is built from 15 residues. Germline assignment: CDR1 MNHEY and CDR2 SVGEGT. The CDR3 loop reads CASSYLAFPYYEQYF. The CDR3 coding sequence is TGTGCCAGCAGTTACCTAGCTTTTCCCTACTACGAGCAGTACTTC.

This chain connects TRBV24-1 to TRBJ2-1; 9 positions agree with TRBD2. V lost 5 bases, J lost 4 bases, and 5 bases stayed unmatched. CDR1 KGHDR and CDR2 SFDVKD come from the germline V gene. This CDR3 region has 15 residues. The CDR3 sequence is CATSALTSGYNEQFF. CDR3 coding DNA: TGTGCCACCAGTGCCCTGACTAGCGGTTACAATGAGCAGTTCTTC.

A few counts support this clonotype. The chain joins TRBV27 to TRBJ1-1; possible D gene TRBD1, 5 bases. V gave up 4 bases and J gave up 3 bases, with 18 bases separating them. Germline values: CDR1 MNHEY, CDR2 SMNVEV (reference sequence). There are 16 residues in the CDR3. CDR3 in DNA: TGTGCCAGCAGTTACTACGGGATTCAGGGAGACACTGAAGCTTTCTTT. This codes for CASSYYGIQGDTEAFF.

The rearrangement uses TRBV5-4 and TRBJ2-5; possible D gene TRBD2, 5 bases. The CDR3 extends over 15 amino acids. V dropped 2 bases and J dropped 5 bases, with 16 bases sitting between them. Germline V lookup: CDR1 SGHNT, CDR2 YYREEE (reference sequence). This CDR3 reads CASSFGGTAGETQYF. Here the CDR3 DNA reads TGTGCCAGCAGCTTCGGAGGTACTGCCGGGGAGACCCAGTACTTC.

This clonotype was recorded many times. DNA of the CDR3: TGCAGCGTTGGAGACAGGTTCGACGAGCAGTACTTC. This sequence encodes CSVGDRFDEQYF. This chain uses TRBV29-1 with TRBJ2-7, with D possibly matching TRBD1 (6 bases). The ends were cut back, 4 bases at V and 5 bases at J, with 12 bases in the middle. The CDR3 has 12 amino acids. The V gene's germline CDR1 is SQVTM and CDR2 ANQGSEA.

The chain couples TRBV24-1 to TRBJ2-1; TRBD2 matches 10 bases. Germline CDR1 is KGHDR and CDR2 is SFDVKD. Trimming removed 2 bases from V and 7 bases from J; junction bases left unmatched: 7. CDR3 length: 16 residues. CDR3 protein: CATSDYLAGVGNEQFF. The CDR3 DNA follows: TGTGCCACCAGTGATTACCTAGCGGGAGTTGGAAATGAGCAGTTCTTC.

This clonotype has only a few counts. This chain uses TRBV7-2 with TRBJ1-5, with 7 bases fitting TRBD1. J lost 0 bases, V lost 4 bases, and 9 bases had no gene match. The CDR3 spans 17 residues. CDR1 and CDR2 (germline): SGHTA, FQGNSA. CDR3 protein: CASSWTGSGFSNQPQHF. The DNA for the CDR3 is TGTGCCAGCAGCTGGACAGGTTCAGGATTTAGCAATCAGCCCCAGCATTTT. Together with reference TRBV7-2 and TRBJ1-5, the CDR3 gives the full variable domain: GAGVSQSPSNKVTEKGKDVELRCDPISGHTALYWYRQSLGQGLEFLIYFQGNSAPDKSGLPSDRFSAERTGGSVSTLTIQRTQQEDSAVYLCASSWTGSGFSNQPQHFGDGTRLSIL.

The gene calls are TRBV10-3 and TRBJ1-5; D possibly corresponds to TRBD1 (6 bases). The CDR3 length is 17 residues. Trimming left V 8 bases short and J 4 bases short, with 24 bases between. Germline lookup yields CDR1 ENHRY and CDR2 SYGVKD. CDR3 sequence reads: CAIGQTREGPVNQPQHF. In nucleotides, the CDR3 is TGTGCCATCGGACAGACCCGGGAGGGCCCCGTTAATCAGCCCCAGCATTTT.

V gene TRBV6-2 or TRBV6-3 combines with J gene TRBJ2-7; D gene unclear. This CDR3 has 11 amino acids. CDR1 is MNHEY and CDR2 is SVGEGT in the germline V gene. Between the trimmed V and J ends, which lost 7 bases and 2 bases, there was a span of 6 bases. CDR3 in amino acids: CASTHTYEQYF. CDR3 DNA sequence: TGTGCCAGCACCCATACCTACGAGCAGTACTTC.

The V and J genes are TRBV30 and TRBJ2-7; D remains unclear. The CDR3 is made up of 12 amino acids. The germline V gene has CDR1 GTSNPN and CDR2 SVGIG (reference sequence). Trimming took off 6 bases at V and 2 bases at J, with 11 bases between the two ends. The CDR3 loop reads CACSVGTYEQYF. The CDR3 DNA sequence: TGTGCCTGTTCGGTCGGAACCTACGAGCAGTACTTC. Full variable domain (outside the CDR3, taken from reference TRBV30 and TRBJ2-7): SQTIHQWPATLVQPVGSPLSLECTVEGTSNPNLYWYRQAAGRGLQLLFYSVGIGQISSEVPQNLSASRPQDRQFILSSKKLLLSDSGFYLCACSVGTYEQYFGPGTRLTVT.

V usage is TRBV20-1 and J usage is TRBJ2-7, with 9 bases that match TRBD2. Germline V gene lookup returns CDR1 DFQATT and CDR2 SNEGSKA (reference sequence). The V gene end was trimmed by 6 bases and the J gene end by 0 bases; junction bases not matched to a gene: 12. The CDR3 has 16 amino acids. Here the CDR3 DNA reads TGCAGTGCCGAGTCTACTAGCGGGCCTAGCTCCTACGAGCAGTACTTC. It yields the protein CSAESTSGPSSYEQYF.

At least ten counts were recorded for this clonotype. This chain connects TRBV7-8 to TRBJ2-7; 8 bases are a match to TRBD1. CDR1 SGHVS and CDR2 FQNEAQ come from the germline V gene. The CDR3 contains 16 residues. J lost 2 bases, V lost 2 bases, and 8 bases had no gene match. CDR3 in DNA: TGTGCCAGCAGCTTACAATTGGGGACAGGTCCCTACGAGCAGTACTTC. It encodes CASSLQLGTGPYEQYF.

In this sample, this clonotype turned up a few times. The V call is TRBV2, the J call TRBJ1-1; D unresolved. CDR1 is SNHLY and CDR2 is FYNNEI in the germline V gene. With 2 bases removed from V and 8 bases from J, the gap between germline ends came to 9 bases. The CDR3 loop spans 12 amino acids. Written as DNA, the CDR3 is TGTGCCAGCAGTGAACGCAGGATCGAAGCTTTCTTT. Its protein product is CASSERRIEAFF. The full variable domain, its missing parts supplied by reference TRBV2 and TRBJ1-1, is EPEVTQTPSHQVTQMGQEVILRCVPISNHLYFYWYRQILGQKVEFLVSFYNNEISEKSEIFDDQFSVERPDGSNFTLKIRSTKLEDSAMYFCASSERRIEAFFGQGTRLTVV.

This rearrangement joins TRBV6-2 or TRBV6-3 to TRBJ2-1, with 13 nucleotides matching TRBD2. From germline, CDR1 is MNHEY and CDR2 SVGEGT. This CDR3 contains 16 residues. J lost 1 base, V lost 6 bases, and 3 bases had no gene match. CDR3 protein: CASRGLAGYSYNEQFF. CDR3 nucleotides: TGTGCCAGCAGGGGACTAGCGGGATATTCCTACAATGAGCAGTTCTTC.

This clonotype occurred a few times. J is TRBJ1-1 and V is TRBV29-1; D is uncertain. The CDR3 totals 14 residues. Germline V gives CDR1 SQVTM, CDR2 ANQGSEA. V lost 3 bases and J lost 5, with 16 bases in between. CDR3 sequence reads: CSVDLHGGRTEAFF. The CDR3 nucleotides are TGCAGCGTTGACCTCCATGGTGGGAGAACTGAAGCTTTCTTT.

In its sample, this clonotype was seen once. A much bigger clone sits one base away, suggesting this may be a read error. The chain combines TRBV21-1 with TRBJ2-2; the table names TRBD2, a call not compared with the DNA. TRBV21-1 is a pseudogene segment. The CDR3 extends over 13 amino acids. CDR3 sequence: CASSITSAGVLFF. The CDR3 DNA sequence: TGTGCCAGCAGCATAACTAGCGCCGGGGTGCTGTTTTTT.

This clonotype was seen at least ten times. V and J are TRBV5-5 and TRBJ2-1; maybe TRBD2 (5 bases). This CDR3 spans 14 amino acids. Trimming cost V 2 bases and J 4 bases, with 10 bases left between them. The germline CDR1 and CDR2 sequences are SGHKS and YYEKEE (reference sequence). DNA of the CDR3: TGTGCCAGCAGCTTCCCAGGACTTTACAATGAGCAGTTCTTC. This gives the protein CASSFPGLYNEQFF. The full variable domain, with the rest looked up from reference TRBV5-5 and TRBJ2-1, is DAGVTQSPTHLIKTRGQQVTLRCSPISGHKSVSWYQQVLGQGPQFIFQYYEKEERGRGNFPDRFSARQFPNYSSELNVNALLLGDSALYLCASSFPGLYNEQFFGPGTRLTVL.

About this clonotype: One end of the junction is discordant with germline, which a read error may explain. The CDR3 sequence: CASRYFWSGEAFF. The CDR3, as DNA: TGTGCTAGCAGGTATTTCTGGAGCGGTGAAGCTTTCTTT. This chain joins TRBV11-2 and TRBJ1-1, with D hard to call. The CDR3 is 13 amino acids. Germline-derived CDR1 and CDR2 are SGHAT and FQNNGV.

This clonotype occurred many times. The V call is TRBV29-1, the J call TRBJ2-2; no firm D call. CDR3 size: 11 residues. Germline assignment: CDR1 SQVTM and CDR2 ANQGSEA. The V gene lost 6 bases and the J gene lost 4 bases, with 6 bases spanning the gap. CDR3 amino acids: CSVRITGELFF. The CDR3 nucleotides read TGCAGCGTACGGATCACCGGGGAGCTGTTTTTT.

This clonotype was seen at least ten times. The chain's CDR3 is CASSLGSRGKTQYF. The CDR3 DNA follows: TGTGCCAGCAGCTTAGGCAGCCGCGGAAAGACCCAGTACTTC. This chain joins TRBV7-6 and TRBJ2-5; D is uncertain. V was clipped by 1 base and J by 6 bases, with 12 bases between them. The CDR3 is made up of 14 amino acids. Germline CDR1 SGHVS, CDR2 FNYEAQ.

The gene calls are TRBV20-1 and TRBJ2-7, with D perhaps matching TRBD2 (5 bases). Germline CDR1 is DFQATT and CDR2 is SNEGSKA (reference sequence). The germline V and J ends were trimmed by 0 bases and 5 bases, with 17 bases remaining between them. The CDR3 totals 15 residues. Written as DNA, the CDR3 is TGCAGTGCTAGAGATAGTTCGCGATTCGGGGACGAGCAGTACTTC. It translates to CSARDSSRFGDEQYF.

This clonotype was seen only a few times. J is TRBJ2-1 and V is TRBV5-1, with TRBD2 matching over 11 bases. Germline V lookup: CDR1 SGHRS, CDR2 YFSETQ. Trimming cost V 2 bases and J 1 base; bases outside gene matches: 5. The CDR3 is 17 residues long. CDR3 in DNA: TGCGCCAGCAGCTTCAATAGCGGGAGGGAGTCCTACAATGAGCAGTTCTTC. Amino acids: CASSFNSGRESYNEQFF. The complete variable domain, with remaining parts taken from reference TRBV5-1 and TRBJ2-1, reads KAGVTQTPRYLIKTRGQQVTLSCSPISGHRSVSWYQQTPGQGLQFLFEYFSETQRNKGNFPGRFSGRQFSNSRSEMNVSTLELGDSALYLCASSFNSGRESYNEQFFGPGTRLTVL.

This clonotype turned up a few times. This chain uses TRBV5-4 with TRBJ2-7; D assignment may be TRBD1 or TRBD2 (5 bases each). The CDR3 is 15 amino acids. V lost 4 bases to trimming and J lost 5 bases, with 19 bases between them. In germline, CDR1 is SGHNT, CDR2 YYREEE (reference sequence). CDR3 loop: CASSGAWGNRDEQYF. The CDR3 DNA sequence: TGTGCCAGCAGCGGGGCCTGGGGGAATAGAGACGAGCAGTACTTC.